These T cell receptor beta chains were read from a single sample in a study of PD-1 blockade in classical Hodgkin lymphoma. The table came from immunoSEQ multiplex PCR; TCRdb's copy has only in-frame clones and leaves some out. The repertoire holds fewer than 30,000 clones, roughly four fifths seen once, with more than 5% in the top ten. The sequenced sample was peripheral blood mononuclear cells (PBMCs), obtained before the fourth cycle of nivolumab. The receptors were sampled from a human donor with classical Hodgkin lymphoma. The CDR3 runs from the conserved cysteine through the conserved F or W. A D gene is named only where the DNA matches it firmly. Where a row states a size, it is once, few, many or the class of an expanded clone; other rows omit it.

v_gene: TRBV18
d_gene: -
len: 14
j_gene: TRBJ1-5
abundance: -
CDR3nt: TGTGCCAGCTCACCCGGGAATAGCAATCAGCCCCAGCATTTT
CDR3aa: CASSPGNSNQPQHF

v_gene: TRBV9
d_gene: -
len: 14
j_gene: TRBJ2-1
abundance: once
CDR3nt: TGTGCCAGCAGCGTAGTTGGGGGGACCAATGAGCAGTTCTTC
CDR3aa: CASSVVGGTNEQFF

v_gene: TRBV29-1
d_gene: -
len: 12
j_gene: TRBJ1-2
abundance: few
CDR3nt: TGCAGCGGGGGTTGGTGGGGCTATGGCTACACCTTC
CDR3aa: CSGGWWGYGYTF

v_gene: TRBV19
d_gene: -
len: 12
j_gene: TRBJ2-3
abundance: -
CDR3nt: TGTGCCAGTAGTAATTACGGAGATACGCAGTATTTT
CDR3aa: CASSNYGDTQYF

v_gene: TRBV10-3
d_gene: -
len: 14
j_gene: TRBJ2-1
abundance: -
CDR3nt: TGTGCCATCAGTGAAAGGTTCTCCTACAATGAGCAGTTCTTC
CDR3aa: CAISERFSYNEQFF

v_gene: TRBV5-5
d_gene: -
len: 14
j_gene: TRBJ2-2
abundance: -
CDR3nt: TGTGCCAGCAGCTTAGACCCAAGCACCGGGGAGCTGTTTTTT
CDR3aa: CASSLDPSTGELFF

v_gene: TRBV28
d_gene: -
len: 12
j_gene: TRBJ2-1
abundance: once
CDR3nt: TGTGCCAGCAGCCGTACCGCCTCGGAGCAGTTCTTC
CDR3aa: CASSRTASEQFF

v_gene: TRBV27
d_gene: -
len: 14
j_gene: TRBJ2-2
abundance: -
CDR3nt: TGTGCCAGCAGTCAGCGCGCGAACACCGGGGAGCTGTTTTTT
CDR3aa: CASSQRANTGELFF

v_gene: TRBV2
d_gene: TRBD1
len: 15
j_gene: TRBJ2-3
abundance: few
CDR3nt: TGTGCCAGCAAGCACAGGGGATATAGCACAGATACGCAGTATTTT
CDR3aa: CASKHRGYSTDTQYF

v_gene: TRBV6-5
d_gene: TRBD1
len: 15
j_gene: TRBJ2-1
abundance: -
CDR3nt: TGTGCCAGCAGTTACTACAGGGGGCCCAGGAATGAGCAGTTCTTC
CDR3aa: CASSYYRGPRNEQFF

v_gene: TRBV27
d_gene: TRBD1
len: 13
j_gene: TRBJ2-7
abundance: -
CDR3nt: TGTGCCAGCACCCGACAGGGATCATACGAGCAGTACTTC
CDR3aa: CASTRQGSYEQYF

v_gene: TRBV7-2
d_gene: -
len: 14
j_gene: TRBJ1-5
abundance: -
CDR3nt: TGTGCCAGCAGCCCGGACGGTGGAAATCAGCCCCAGCATTTT
CDR3aa: CASSPDGGNQPQHF

v_gene: TRBV15
d_gene: -
len: 15
j_gene: TRBJ1-1
abundance: -
CDR3nt: TGTGCCACCAGCAGAGATAACAAGGTGAACACTGAAGCTTTCTTT
CDR3aa: CATSRDNKVNTEAFF

v_gene: TRBV30
d_gene: -
len: 12
j_gene: TRBJ2-1
abundance: -
CDR3nt: TGTGCCTGGAGCCCCGGGACACTTCAGCAGTTCTTC
CDR3aa: CAWSPGTLQQFF

v_gene: TRBV7-2
d_gene: -
len: 12
j_gene: TRBJ1-1
abundance: -
CDR3nt: TGTGCCAGCAGCTTCGGCGACACTGAAGCTTTCTTT
CDR3aa: CASSFGDTEAFF

v_gene: TRBV11-3
d_gene: TRBD1
len: 16
j_gene: TRBJ1-4
abundance: -
CDR3nt: TGTGCCAGCAGCTTAGACAGGGGGGGTACTAATGAAAAACTGTTTTTT
CDR3aa: CASSLDRGGTNEKLFF

v_gene: TRBV11-2
d_gene: -
len: 12
j_gene: TRBJ2-3
abundance: -
CDR3nt: TGTGCCAGCAGCTTAGGGGGAGATACGCAGTATTTT
CDR3aa: CASSLGGDTQYF

v_gene: TRBV28
d_gene: TRBD1
len: 15
j_gene: TRBJ1-5
abundance: -
CDR3nt: TGTGCCAGCAGAAGTGACAGGGGAAGCAATCAGCCCCAGCATTTT
CDR3aa: CASRSDRGSNQPQHF

v_gene: TRBV7-9
d_gene: TRBD1
len: 18
j_gene: TRBJ2-2
abundance: -
CDR3nt: TGTGCCAGCAGCCGGGACAGTACAAACCTCCGGCACCCCAGGGAGCTGTTTTTT
CDR3aa: CASSRDSTNLRHPRELFF

v_gene: TRBV30
d_gene: TRBD1
len: 17
j_gene: TRBJ1-5
abundance: -
CDR3nt: TGTGCCTGGAGTGTCCGGGACAGGGGAATAGCCAATCAGCCCCAGCATTTT
CDR3aa: CAWSVRDRGIANQPQHF

v_gene: TRBV6-6
d_gene: -
len: 15
j_gene: TRBJ1-1
abundance: -
CDR3nt: TGTGCCAGCAGTTATCGGACGGGACTTGTTACTGAAGCTTTCTTT
CDR3aa: CASSYRTGLVTEAFF

v_gene: TRBV19
d_gene: TRBD2
len: 16
j_gene: TRBJ2-7
abundance: -
CDR3nt: TGTGCCAGTAGTCCCCCCCCTAGCGGGTATACCTACGAGCAGTACTTC
CDR3aa: CASSPPPSGYTYEQYF

v_gene: TRBV7-9
d_gene: -
len: 11
j_gene: TRBJ2-2
abundance: -
CDR3nt: TGTGCCAGCGGCTATACCGGGGAGCTGTTTTTT
CDR3aa: CASGYTGELFF

v_gene: TRBV7-3
d_gene: TRBD2
len: 15
j_gene: TRBJ2-1
abundance: -
CDR3nt: TGTGCCAGCCGAGGTAGCGGGAGCCCTTTGGATGAGCAGTTCTTC
CDR3aa: CASRGSGSPLDEQFF

v_gene: TRBV9
d_gene: TRBD2
len: 15
j_gene: TRBJ2-1
abundance: -
CDR3nt: TGTGCCAGCAGCGTGGGGACTAGCGGGAGTGATGAGCAGTTCTTC
CDR3aa: CASSVGTSGSDEQFF

v_gene: TRBV4-3
d_gene: -
len: 14
j_gene: TRBJ2-1
abundance: -
CDR3nt: TGCGCCAGCAGTCAACCCCAAGTAGGCAATGAGCAGTTCTTC
CDR3aa: CASSQPQVGNEQFF

v_gene: TRBV28
d_gene: -
len: 18
j_gene: TRBJ2-3
abundance: -
CDR3nt: TGTGCCAGCAGTTTCTCGTTCCACTACCCGGATAGCACAGATACGCAGTATTTT
CDR3aa: CASSFSFHYPDSTDTQYF

v_gene: TRBV5-1
d_gene: TRBD2
len: 20
j_gene: TRBJ2-7
abundance: -
CDR3nt: TGCGCCAGCAGCTTGGGGCATAACGGGCCCCGGGGGACTAAGTCCTACGAGCAGTACTTC
CDR3aa: CASSLGHNGPRGTKSYEQYF

v_gene: TRBV12-5
d_gene: -
len: 16
j_gene: TRBJ2-7
abundance: once
CDR3nt: TGTGCTAGTGGTTTGGCCCCCGTCGGGGGATCCTACGAGCAGTACTTC
CDR3aa: CASGLAPVGGSYEQYF

v_gene: TRBV18
d_gene: TRBD2
len: 20
j_gene: TRBJ2-2
abundance: few
CDR3nt: TGTGCCAGCTCACCTCTTAATCCGGGACTAGCGGGATCAAAAGGCGGGGAGCTGTTTTTT
CDR3aa: CASSPLNPGLAGSKGGELFF

v_gene: TRBV11-3
d_gene: -
len: 15
j_gene: TRBJ1-1
abundance: once
CDR3nt: TGTGCCAGCAGCTTAGGACCTTTCATGAACACTGAAGCTTTCTTT
CDR3aa: CASSLGPFMNTEAFF

v_gene: TRBV6-5
d_gene: TRBD2
len: 16
j_gene: TRBJ2-3
abundance: -
CDR3nt: TGTGCCAGCAGTTACCGCAGCGGGGGGAGCACAGATACGCAGTATTTT
CDR3aa: CASSYRSGGSTDTQYF

v_gene: TRBV5-5
d_gene: -
len: 14
j_gene: TRBJ2-7
abundance: -
CDR3nt: TGTGCCAGCAGTTCGGGTCTGAACTCCTACGAGCAGTACTTC
CDR3aa: CASSSGLNSYEQYF

v_gene: TRBV11-2
d_gene: TRBD1
len: 16
j_gene: TRBJ1-5
abundance: -
CDR3nt: TGTGCCAGCAGCTCGGGCCGGGACAGTCGAAATCAGCCCCAGCATTTT
CDR3aa: CASSSGRDSRNQPQHF

v_gene: TRBV13
d_gene: TRBD2
len: 17
j_gene: TRBJ2-5
abundance: -
CDR3nt: TGTGCCAGCAGCTTAGGGGCCCTAGCGGGAGCTCGAGAGACCCAGTACTTC
CDR3aa: CASSLGALAGARETQYF

v_gene: TRBV19
d_gene: TRBD1
len: 16
j_gene: TRBJ2-7
abundance: -
CDR3nt: TGTGCCAGTAGTCTCATCCAGGGGGCCAGTCTCTACGAGCAGTACTTC
CDR3aa: CASSLIQGASLYEQYF

v_gene: TRBV7-9
d_gene: TRBD1
len: 16
j_gene: TRBJ1-1
abundance: -
CDR3nt: TGTGCCAGCAGAGGACAGGCCCCTACCTTGAACACTGAAGCTTTCTTT
CDR3aa: CASRGQAPTLNTEAFF

v_gene: TRBV28
d_gene: TRBD1
len: 18
j_gene: TRBJ2-3
abundance: few
CDR3nt: TGTGCCAGCAGCCGCCTTCTACGGACAGGGGCTTTAACAGATACGCAGTATTTT
CDR3aa: CASSRLLRTGALTDTQYF

v_gene: TRBV15
d_gene: -
len: 16
j_gene: TRBJ2-5
abundance: -
CDR3nt: TGTGCCACCAGCAGAGATATCGGGTCTTCCCAAGAGACCCAGTACTTC
CDR3aa: CATSRDIGSSQETQYF

v_gene: TRBV5-6
d_gene: TRBD2
len: 13
j_gene: TRBJ2-7
abundance: -
CDR3nt: TGTGCCAGCAGCTTTCCGGGGAGGGACGAGCAGTACTTC
CDR3aa: CASSFPGRDEQYF

v_gene: TRBV5-1
d_gene: -
len: 13
j_gene: TRBJ2-7
abundance: -
CDR3nt: TGCGCCAGCAGCTGGACAAACGATTACGAGCAGTACTTC
CDR3aa: CASSWTNDYEQYF

v_gene: TRBV16
d_gene: TRBD1
len: 14
j_gene: TRBJ1-2
abundance: -
CDR3nt: TGTGCCAGCAGCCATATCGGGCAGGGGGGTGACTACACCTTC
CDR3aa: CASSHIGQGGDYTF

v_gene: TRBV6-5
d_gene: TRBD2
len: 16
j_gene: TRBJ2-5
abundance: -
CDR3nt: TGTGCCAGCAGTTACTCGAGCGGGGTCCACCAAGAGACCCAGTACTTC
CDR3aa: CASSYSSGVHQETQYF

v_gene: TRBV7-3
d_gene: -
len: 13
j_gene: TRBJ1-3
abundance: -
CDR3nt: TGTGCCAGCAGCTTAACGCCCGGAAACACCATATATTTT
CDR3aa: CASSLTPGNTIYF

v_gene: TRBV4-3
d_gene: TRBD1
len: 15
j_gene: TRBJ1-1
abundance: once
CDR3nt: TGCGCCAGCAGCCAACTACGACAGGGGGACACTGAAGCTTTCTTT
CDR3aa: CASSQLRQGDTEAFF

v_gene: TRBV5-6
d_gene: -
len: 13
j_gene: TRBJ1-2
abundance: -
CDR3nt: TGTGCCAGCAGCCTAAACAGGGAATATGGCTACACCTTC
CDR3aa: CASSLNREYGYTF

v_gene: TRBV29-1
d_gene: -
len: 12
j_gene: TRBJ2-4
abundance: -
CDR3nt: TGCAGCGTCCAACAGGGTGAGGACATTCAGTACTTC
CDR3aa: CSVQQGEDIQYF

v_gene: TRBV27
d_gene: -
len: 13
j_gene: TRBJ2-7
abundance: -
CDR3nt: TGTGCCAGCAGTCTTAGGTCAGGAAACGAGCAGTACTTC
CDR3aa: CASSLRSGNEQYF

v_gene: TRBV7-9
d_gene: -
len: 18
j_gene: TRBJ1-3
abundance: few
CDR3nt: TGTGCCAGCAGCGCCTCAAGTGGGTCGCAGATCTCTGGAAACACCATATATTTT
CDR3aa: CASSASSGSQISGNTIYF

v_gene: TRBV5-1
d_gene: -
len: 13
j_gene: TRBJ2-3
abundance: once
CDR3nt: TGCGCCAGCAAAGAGGGGCGCACAGATACGCAGTATTTT
CDR3aa: CASKEGRTDTQYF

v_gene: TRBV5-6
d_gene: TRBD1
len: 15
j_gene: TRBJ2-2
abundance: -
CDR3nt: TGTGCCAGCAGCTTCAGGGGGCTTGGAACCGGGGAGCTGTTTTTT
CDR3aa: CASSFRGLGTGELFF

v_gene: TRBV10-3
d_gene: -
len: 13
j_gene: TRBJ2-7
abundance: -
CDR3nt: TGTGCCATCAGGGGACCAGTCTCCTACGAGCAGTACTTC
CDR3aa: CAIRGPVSYEQYF

v_gene: TRBV10-2
d_gene: -
len: 13
j_gene: TRBJ2-7
abundance: -
CDR3nt: TGCGCCAGCAGTGAGGAGAACTCCTACGAGCAGTACTTC
CDR3aa: CASSEENSYEQYF